This T cell receptor (beta chain) was recorded in a study of blood T cell repertoires in COVID-19. In the study overall: Acute and convalescent COVID-19 specimens originated in the United States, Italy and Spain. T cells, B-cell-depleted T cells, or PBMCs provided the cDNA or gDNA that served as material.

This CDR3 contains 16 residues. The germline V gene encodes CDR1 MDHEN and CDR2 SYDVKM. J was trimmed by 0 bases and V by 5 bases; bases with no gene match: 8. Original analysis: How many nucleated cells were present was estimated from reference gene primer amplification. Sequenced by immunoSEQ multiplex PCR; TCRdb stores in-frame clones only, minus some. The DNA gave D and trimming, while V, J and clone size come from that table. The data hold about 63,000 clones, with 74% observed a single time. The TCR comes from a woman of 80 years or more with acute or convalescent COVID-19. The genes are TRBV28 and TRBJ1-1, with TRBD1 matching over 8 bases. Sequenced sample: peripheral blood. This CDR3 reads CASSLSTGVMNTEAFF. The CDR3 nucleotides read TGTGCCAGCAGTCTCTCGACAGGGGTCATGAACACTGAAGCTTTCTTT.